Many counts were recorded for the clone carrying this T cell receptor (beta chain). Its cognate antigen is unknown. The data originate from a study of early T cells in non-severe SARS-CoV-2 infection. General study results and limits: VDJdb matching favored anti-spike CD8 responses, missing private and CD4 specificities.

In the library, individual cDNA molecules carried attached unique molecular identifiers. TCRdb called the 5' RACE reads again in MiXCR, with one record for every CDR3 protein. The table lists about 38,000 distinct CDR3 sequences, roughly 6.8% of them singletons. The CDR3 extends over 17 amino acids. Trimming left V 3 bases short and J 2 bases short, with 20 bases between. From germline, CDR1 is SGHRS and CDR2 YFSETQ. This chain joins TRBV5-1 and TRBJ1-1; a possible D gene is TRBD1 (5 bases). The input for sequencing was whole blood, taken at baseline. The clonotype comes from an adult who was a healthcare worker with PCR-confirmed SARS-CoV-2 infection or an uninfected control (not recorded which). CDR3 sequence reads: CASSSMTAGRRNTEAFF. The DNA of the CDR3 is TGCGCCAGCAGCTCGATGACGGCGGGACGTAGAAACACTGAAGCTTTCTTT.